One sample yielded the 3 T cell receptor beta chains listed below, sequenced in a study of T cells in Graves' hyperthyroidism and ophthalmopathy. Using RNA transcripts as the source, TCR beta CDR3 regions were amplified. The HTBI primer set drove a first-round RT-PCR of the TCR CDR3. TCRdb independently ran MiXCR on the multiplex PCR reads; one entry per CDR3 protein. The table shows about 400,000 distinct CDR3 sequences, with over 12% occurring only once. The specimen sequenced was blood. These receptors all come from a man aged 45-60 years with Graves' ophthalmopathy.

This clonotype was seen repeatedly, ten times or more. The CDR3 region is CASGSQGAREQYF. DNA of the CDR3: TGTGCCAGTGGATCACAGGGGGCGAGAGAGCAGTACTTC. V usage is TRBV18 and J usage is TRBJ2-7, with 9 bases matching TRBD1. With V trimmed by 9 bases and J by 7 bases, 10 bases remained unmatched. The V gene's germline CDR1 is KGHSH and CDR2 LQKENI. The CDR3 covers 13 residues.

This clonotype was picked up many times. The chain links TRBV20-1 to TRBJ2-5, with D perhaps given as TRBD1 or TRBD2 (5 bases each). CDR1 and CDR2 from the germline V gene are DFQATT and SNEGSKA (reference sequence). Between the trimmed V and J ends, which lost 6 bases and 0 bases, there was a span of 11 bases. This CDR3 is 13 amino acids long. The CDR3 DNA reads as TGCAGTGCAGCCGGGACCTACCAAGAGACCCAGTACTTC. Protein product: CSAAGTYQETQYF.

The table lists this clonotype with many counts. This rearrangement joins TRBV12-3 or TRBV12-4 to TRBJ1-6, with 8 bases matching TRBD1. The CDR3 runs 15 residues. The ends lost 7 bases at V and 10 bases at J; junction bases unmatched: 12. Written as DNA, the CDR3 is TGTGCCAGCACCCTTACCCGACAGGGGCCCTCACCCCTCCACTTT. Its translation: CASTLTRQGPSPLHF.